This is a list of T cell receptor beta chains from one sample in a study of cytomegalovirus exposure and HLA in healthy donors. Clones were sequenced by immunoSEQ multiplex PCR, and TCRdb holds only the in-frame ones, with some missing. The table includes some 97,000 clones, about four fifths detected once. The sequenced sample consisted of PBMCs. Receptor source: a female donor in good health and CMV-seropositive. Both conserved end residues are part of each CDR3. The D gene is left open where the match is weak. Clone size, where shown, is once, few, many, or a class for clones that have expanded.

d_call clone_size j_call v_call cdr3_nt cdr3_aa
TRBD2 once TRBJ2-1 TRBV5-4 TGTGCCAGCAGCCCAACGGGGGGAGACGAGCAGTTCTTC CASSPTGGDEQFF
. once TRBJ2-5 TRBV7-9 TGTGCCAGCAGCTTAGCGGCACAAGAGACCCAGTACTTC CASSLAAQETQYF
TRBD2 . TRBJ2-1 TRBV27 TGTGCCAGCAGTCCTTCGGATCTAGCGGGGGGGCCCGAGGAGCAGTTCTTC CASSPSDLAGGPEEQFF
. . TRBJ1-1 TRBV5-3 TGTGCCAGAAGCCAGCCTGGAAGGGGACAAGGAGGCAAGAATCGTGACACTGAAGCTTTCTTT CARSQPGRGQGGKNRDTEAFF
TRBD1 . TRBJ1-2 TRBV6-5 TGTGCCAGCAGTCCCGACAGGGGCTATGGCTACACCTTC CASSPDRGYGYTF
TRBD2 once TRBJ2-2 TRBV7-9 TGTTCCAGCAGACCTCTTTGGGGTAGCGGGGGCCAGAACACCGGGGAGCTGTTTTTT CSSRPLWGSGGQNTGELFF
. . TRBJ2-7 TRBV6-5 TGTGCCAGCAGTTACGGGCCCATAGAGCACGAGCAGTACTTC CASSYGPIEHEQYF
. . TRBJ1-1 TRBV6-5 TGTGCCAGCAGCGGACACCGCTTTGGGGCTGAAGCTTTCTTT CASSGHRFGAEAFF
TRBD1 . TRBJ1-6 TRBV2 TGTGCCAGCGACAGGGCTGATTCACCCCTCCACTTT CASDRADSPLHF
. . TRBJ1-5 TRBV7-2 TGTGCCAGCAGCTTACTCCCCAGGGGAAGCAATCAGCCCCAGCATTTT CASSLLPRGSNQPQHF
. few TRBJ1-1 TRBV6-5 TGTGCCAGCAGGGGGTGGGGAGAGGAGAACACTGAAGCTTTCTTT CASRGWGEENTEAFF
. . TRBJ2-7 TRBV25-1 TGTGCCAGCAGTGATGGGGCGGCTGGGGAGCAGTACTTC CASSDGAAGEQYF
. . TRBJ2-7 TRBV5-1 TGCGCCAGCAGCGCCCGAGGGAACGAGCAGTACTTC CASSARGNEQYF
. . TRBJ2-6 TRBV6-1 TGTGCCAGCAGCTTACAGGGTTCTGGGGCCAACGTCCTGACTTTC CASSLQGSGANVLTF
. . TRBJ1-1 TRBV30 TGTGCCTGGACCCCTGGGGCGAACACTGAAGCTTTCTTT CAWTPGANTEAFF